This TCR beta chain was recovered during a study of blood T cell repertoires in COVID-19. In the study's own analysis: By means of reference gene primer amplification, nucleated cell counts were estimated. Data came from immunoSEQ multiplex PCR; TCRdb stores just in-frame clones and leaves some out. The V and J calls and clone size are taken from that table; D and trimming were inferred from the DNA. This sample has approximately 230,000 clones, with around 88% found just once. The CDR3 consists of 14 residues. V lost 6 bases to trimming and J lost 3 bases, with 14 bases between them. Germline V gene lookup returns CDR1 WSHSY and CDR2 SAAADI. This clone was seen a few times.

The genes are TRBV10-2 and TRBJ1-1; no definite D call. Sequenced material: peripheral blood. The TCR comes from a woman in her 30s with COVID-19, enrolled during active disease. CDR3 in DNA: TGCGCCAGCAGGCTCTCTTCGGGGTACACTGAAGCTTTCTTT. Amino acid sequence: CASRLSSGYTEAFF.